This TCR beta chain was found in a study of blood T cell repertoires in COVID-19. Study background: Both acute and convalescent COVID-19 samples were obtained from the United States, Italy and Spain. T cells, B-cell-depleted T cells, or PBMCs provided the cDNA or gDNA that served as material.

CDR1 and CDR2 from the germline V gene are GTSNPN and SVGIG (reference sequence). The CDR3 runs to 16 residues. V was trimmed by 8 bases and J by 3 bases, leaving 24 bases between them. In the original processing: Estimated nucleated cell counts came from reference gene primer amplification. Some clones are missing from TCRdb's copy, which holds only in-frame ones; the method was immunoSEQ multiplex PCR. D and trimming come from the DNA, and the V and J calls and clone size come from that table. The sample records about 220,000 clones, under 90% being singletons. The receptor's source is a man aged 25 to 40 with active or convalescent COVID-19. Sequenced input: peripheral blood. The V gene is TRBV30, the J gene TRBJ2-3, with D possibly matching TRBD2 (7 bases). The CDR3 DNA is TGTGCCGGCTCTCTGGGGGCTAGCGGAGCGACAGATACGCAGTATTTT. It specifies CAGSLGASGATDTQYF.